The table lists the clone carrying this TCR beta chain with a few counts. What it binds is not known. The sample is drawn from a study of T-cell memory formation after mild COVID-19. The J segment lost 0 bases and the V segment lost 3 bases, leaving 9 bases of the junction unmatched. The CDR3 sequence is 16 residues long. Looked up from germline, CDR1 is GTSNPN and CDR2 is SVGIG (reference sequence). TCRdb independently ran MiXCR on the 5' RACE reads; one entry per CDR3 protein. The profile covers tens of thousands of distinct CDR3 sequences, with over 10% appearing a single time and around two fifths taken by the ten largest. Broader study findings: The study detected some responding clones in pre-infection memory, suggesting cross-reactive memory joined.

The sequenced material came from PBMCs or a T cell subset sorted from them (not recorded which). The receptor was isolated from a man between 18 and 29 years old who had mild COVID-19 (a few samples of this study predate the infection). Cell type and time point are not known. The chain couples TRBV30 to TRBJ2-7; TRBD1 matches at 9 bases. The CDR3 spells CAWSAGQGSSSYEQYF. The CDR3 bases are TGTGCCTGGAGCGCCGGACAGGGGTCGAGCTCCTACGAGCAGTACTTC.